The clone carrying this T cell receptor beta chain has a count of ten or more. Its antigen is unknown. This specimen belongs to a study of T-cell memory formation after mild COVID-19. Turning to the study itself: In these data, TCR clusters were largely donor specific. Study-wide findings and caveats: CD4/CD8 balance characterized clones contracting day 15 to 85, and CD4+ skew characterized later expanders. Shrinking CD4+ clones resided mostly in CM and EM, and CD8+ ones in EMRA.

TCR alpha and TCR beta cDNA libraries carrying sample barcodes and UMIs were produced by 5'RACE using constant-segment primers. Via MiXCR, TCRdb re-called the 5' RACE reads, giving one row per CDR3 protein. The repertoire holds more than 350,000 distinct CDR3 sequences, with roughly 21% as singletons. Germline V lookup: CDR1 KGHSH, CDR2 LQKENI. V shed 4 bases, J shed 9 bases, and the junction held 11 bases outside the gene matches. The CDR3 length is 16 residues. This TCR derives from an adult woman who had mild COVID-19 (a few samples of this study predate the infection). Cell type and time point are not known. Sequencing was carried out using PBMCs or a T cell subset sorted from them (not recorded which). V is TRBV18 and J is TRBJ2-1, with TRBD2 matching 11 bases. The CDR3 region has the DNA TGTGCCAGCTCACTGGCCTTAGCGGGAGGGCCAGGTGAGCAGTTCTTC. Its protein product is CASSLALAGGPGEQFF.